These T cell receptor beta chains were read from a single sample in a study of blood T cell repertoires in COVID-19. Measured with immunoSEQ multiplex PCR; TCRdb has only the in-frame clones, and not every one. Of roughly 180,000 clones listed, more than 75% were seen once; the top ten hold 13% to 15%. The sequencing input was PBMCs or T cells enriched from blood (not recorded which). All receptors derive from a man in his sixties who had been exposed to COVID-19. CDR3s include the opening cysteine and the closing phenylalanine or tryptophan. Each record gives: V gene, CDR3 protein.

V gene: TRBV6-4; CDR3 protein: CASSDSSGRADTQYF
V gene: TRBV24-1; CDR3 protein: CATSRGDPNEKLFF
V gene: TRBV2; CDR3 protein: CASSDLGQGQETQYF
V gene: TRBV11-3; CDR3 protein: CASSLAVAGARREQFF
V gene: TRBV7-3; CDR3 protein: CASSLTPGAKTQYF
V gene: TRBV29-1; CDR3 protein: CSVADRGGYEQYF
V gene: TRBV7-2; CDR3 protein: CASSLGQGFGTDTQYF
V gene: TRBV6-1; CDR3 protein: CASSELGGSNYGYTF
V gene: TRBV18; CDR3 protein: CASSPPTGRLGEQYF
V gene: TRBV30; CDR3 protein: CAWTFGQTNQPQHF
V gene: TRBV7-2; CDR3 protein: CASSVRTGIGEKLFF
V gene: TRBV15; CDR3 protein: CATSRDHSNSPLHF
V gene: TRBV27; CDR3 protein: CASSLFVGTPPAPQHF
V gene: TRBV30; CDR3 protein: CAWKDRGYDTQYF
V gene: TRBV5-1; CDR3 protein: CASSLDRGSPLHF
V gene: TRBV30; CDR3 protein: CAWSVGTENTEAFF
V gene: TRBV24-1; CDR3 protein: CATSVLTGSGREQFF
V gene: TRBV27; CDR3 protein: CASSLSRAGPYNSPLHF
V gene: TRBV18; CDR3 protein: CASSPLPQGESYGYTF
V gene: TRBV7-2; CDR3 protein: CASSLNWGAAYNEQFF
V gene: TRBV28; CDR3 protein: CASRPGVTGELFF
V gene: TRBV5-4; CDR3 protein: CASSLGDRGQETQYF
V gene: TRBV27; CDR3 protein: CASSLRTGRPYGYTF
V gene: TRBV18; CDR3 protein: CASSWDRDYGYTF
V gene: TRBV6-5; CDR3 protein: CASSYSGQPYEQYF
V gene: TRBV6-2/TRBV6-3; CDR3 protein: CASSYSRDRAWFYEQYF
V gene: TRBV5-1; CDR3 protein: CASSWGTEFTDTQYF
V gene: TRBV19; CDR3 protein: CASSVDRQGNYGYTF
V gene: TRBV5-3; CDR3 protein: CALPRTDTQYF
V gene: TRBV6-5; CDR3 protein: CASSWARGETQYF
V gene: TRBV5-1; CDR3 protein: CASSPQDSVHGYTF
V gene: TRBV2; CDR3 protein: CASRGQGSLSNQPQHF
V gene: TRBV19; CDR3 protein: CASSSRGLAGDSYEQYF
V gene: TRBV29-1; CDR3 protein: CSVWKGNTIYF
V gene: TRBV29-1; CDR3 protein: CSVPRVAGSSYNEQFF
V gene: TRBV6-1; CDR3 protein: CASSERYHTEAFF
V gene: TRBV9; CDR3 protein: CASSAGTVPGLLFF